What follows describes a single T cell receptor (beta chain). The sample is drawn from a study of blood T cell repertoires in COVID-19. Data came from immunoSEQ multiplex PCR; TCRdb stores just in-frame clones and leaves some out. This repertoire shows over 200,000 clones, 70% to 90% found once; its top ten account for around 0.72%. Trimming took 1 base from V and 2 from J, leaving 12 bases between them. CDR3 length equals 16 residues. The germline V gene has CDR1 SGHVS and CDR2 FNYEAQ. Sequencing input: peripheral blood. The clonotype comes from a man aged 35-49 years with acute or convalescent COVID-19. This sequence joins TRBV7-6 and TRBJ1-3; D is unclear. The CDR3 DNA follows: TGTGCCAGCAGCTTAGGGTCGGGGAATACTGGAAACACCATATATTTT. It specifies CASSLGSGNTGNTIYF.